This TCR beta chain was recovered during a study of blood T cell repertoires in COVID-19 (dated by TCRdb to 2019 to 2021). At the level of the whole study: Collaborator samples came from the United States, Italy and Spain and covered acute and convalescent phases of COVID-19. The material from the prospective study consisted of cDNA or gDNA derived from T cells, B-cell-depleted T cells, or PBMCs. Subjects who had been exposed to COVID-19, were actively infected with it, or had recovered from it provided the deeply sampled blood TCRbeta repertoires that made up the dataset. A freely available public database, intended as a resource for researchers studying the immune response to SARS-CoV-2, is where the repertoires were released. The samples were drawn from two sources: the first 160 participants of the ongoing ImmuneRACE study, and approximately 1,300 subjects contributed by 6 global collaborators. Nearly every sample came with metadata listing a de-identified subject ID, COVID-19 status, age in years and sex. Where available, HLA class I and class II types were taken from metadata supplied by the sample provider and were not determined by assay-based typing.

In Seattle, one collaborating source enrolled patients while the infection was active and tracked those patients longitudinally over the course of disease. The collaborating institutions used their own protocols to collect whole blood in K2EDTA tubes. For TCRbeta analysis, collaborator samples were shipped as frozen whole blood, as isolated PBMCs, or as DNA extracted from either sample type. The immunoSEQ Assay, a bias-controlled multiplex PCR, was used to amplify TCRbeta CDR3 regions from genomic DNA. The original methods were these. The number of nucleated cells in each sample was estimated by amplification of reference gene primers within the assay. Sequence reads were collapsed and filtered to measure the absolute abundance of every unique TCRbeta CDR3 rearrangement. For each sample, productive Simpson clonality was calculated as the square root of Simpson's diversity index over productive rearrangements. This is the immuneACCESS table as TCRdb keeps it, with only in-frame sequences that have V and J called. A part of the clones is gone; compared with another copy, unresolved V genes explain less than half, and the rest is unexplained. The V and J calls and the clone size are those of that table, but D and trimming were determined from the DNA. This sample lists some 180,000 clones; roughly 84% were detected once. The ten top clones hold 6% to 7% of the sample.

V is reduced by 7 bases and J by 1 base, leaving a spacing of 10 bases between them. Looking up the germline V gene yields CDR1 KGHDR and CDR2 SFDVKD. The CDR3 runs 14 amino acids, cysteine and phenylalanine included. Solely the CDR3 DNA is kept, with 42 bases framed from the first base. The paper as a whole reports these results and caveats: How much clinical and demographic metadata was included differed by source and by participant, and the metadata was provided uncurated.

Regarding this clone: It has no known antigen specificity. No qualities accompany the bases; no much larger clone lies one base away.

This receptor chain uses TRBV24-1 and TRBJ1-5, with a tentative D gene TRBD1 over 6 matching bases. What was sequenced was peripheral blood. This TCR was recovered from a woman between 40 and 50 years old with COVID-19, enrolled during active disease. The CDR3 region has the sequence CATSGDISNQPQHF. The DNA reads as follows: TGTGCCACCAGCGGGGACATAAGCAATCAGCCCCAGCATTTT.